This T cell receptor beta chain stems from a study of blood T cell repertoires in COVID-19. After removal of 1 base from V and 0 bases from J, the junction contained 4 bases not matched to a gene. The germline CDR1 and CDR2 sequences are SGHAT and FQNNGV. This CDR3 has 18 amino acids. Produced via immunoSEQ multiplex PCR; TCRdb's table is partial and in-frame only. The sample consists of 250,000 to 350,000 clones, about 87% of them appearing once. In Cohort 3, a recovered donor had either two negative PCRs, clearance, or symptom resolution. The TCR was taken from a woman between 45 and 65 years old who had recovered from COVID-19. What was sequenced was PBMCs or T cells enriched from blood (not recorded which). The rearrangement uses TRBV11-2 and TRBJ2-1; 12 bases align to TRBD2. CDR3 in amino acids: CASSLGTSGVSSYNEQFF. For the CDR3, the DNA is TGTGCCAGCAGCTTAGGGACTAGCGGGGTTAGCTCCTACAATGAGCAGTTCTTC.